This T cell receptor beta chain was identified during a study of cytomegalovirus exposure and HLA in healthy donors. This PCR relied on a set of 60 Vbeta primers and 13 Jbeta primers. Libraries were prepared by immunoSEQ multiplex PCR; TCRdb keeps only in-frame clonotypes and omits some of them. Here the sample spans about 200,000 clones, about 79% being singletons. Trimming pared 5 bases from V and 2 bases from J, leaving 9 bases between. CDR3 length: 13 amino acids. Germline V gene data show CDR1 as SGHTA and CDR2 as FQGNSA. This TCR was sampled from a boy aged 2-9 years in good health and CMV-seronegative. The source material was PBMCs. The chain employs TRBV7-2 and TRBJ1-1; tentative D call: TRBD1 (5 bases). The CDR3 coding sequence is TGTGCCAGCAGCCTGCAGGGAAACACTGAAGCTTTCTTT. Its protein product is CASSLQGNTEAFF. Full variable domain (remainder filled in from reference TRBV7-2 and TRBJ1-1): GAGVSQSPSNKVTEKGKDVELRCDPISGHTALYWYRQSLGQGLEFLIYFQGNSAPDKSGLPSDRFSAERTGGSVSTLTIQRTQQEDSAVYLCASSLQGNTEAFFGQGTRLTVV.